This T cell receptor beta chain was captured by sequencing in a study of cytomegalovirus exposure and HLA in healthy donors. Whole-study findings and limits: The authors later found HLA-associated TCR beta chains more clonally expanded than equally common others. In a later analysis, V- and J-gene trimming of beta chains associated with a DCLRE1C missense variant, replicated independently. Certain sequence variants were highly shared and formed a cluster, and this cluster was likely a sequencing artifact. There were some V segments, including TRBV6-2 and TRBV6-3, excluded as indistinguishable.

CDR1 and CDR2 from the germline V gene are SEHNR and FQNEAQ (reference sequence). This CDR3 spans 19 amino acids. Losses at the gene ends were 5 bases for V and 2 bases for J; bases not matched to a gene: 13. The PCR had 60 Vbeta and 13 Jbeta primers. Sequencing used immunoSEQ multiplex PCR; TCRdb keeps in-frame clones, though not all of them. The table lists under 150,000 clones, over 65% of them singletons. On this clone: Its specificity is not known.

This clonotype was obtained from a woman aged 35 to 49 in good health and CMV-seropositive. The sequenced sample was PBMCs. The rearrangement uses TRBV7-9 and TRBJ2-5; TRBD2 agrees at 14 bases. Written as DNA, the CDR3 is TGTGCCAGCAGCGAACAAAGACTAGCGGGAGGGCCTGGTCAAGAGACCCAGTACTTC. Translation: CASSEQRLAGGPGQETQYF.